These 3 T cell receptor beta chains were sequenced from one sample in a study of post-analysis software for immune sequencing data. Study outcomes and limitations: The five TRBV segments detected at higher frequency in patients than in controls included TRBV5-6, TRBV5-1 and TRBV20-1.

Their specific antigens are unknown. Built from TCR beta cDNA, the libraries had unique molecular identifiers in them. From the PCR reads, TCRdb called clonotypes with MiXCR, one entry per CDR3 protein. The sample shows about 820,000 distinct CDR3 sequences, roughly half of them seen only once. The sample comprised blood. The receptors derive from a girl between 10 and 17 years old with multiple sclerosis.

The V and J genes are TRBV20-1 and TRBJ2-5; D not certain. V was pared by 8 bases and J by 2 bases, with 15 bases between. The CDR3 is 13 residues long. Germline CDR1 is DFQATT and CDR2 is SNEGSKA (reference sequence). CDR3 sequence: CSRLGRLQETQYF. The CDR3 DNA follows: TGCAGTAGGCTCGGACGGCTTCAAGAGACCCAGTACTTC.

The V gene is TRBV29-1, the J gene TRBJ1-5; D is uncertain. Deletions cut 4 bases from V and 7 bases from J, with 14 bases between. The germline V gene encodes CDR1 SQVTM and CDR2 ANQGSEA. CDR3 size: 13 residues. In nucleotides, the CDR3 is TGCAGCGTTGTAATTGCGCAAGGGCAGCCCCAGCATTTT. It yields the protein CSVVIAQGQPQHF.

The chain couples TRBV10-3 to TRBJ2-4, with D perhaps TRBD2 (6 bases). The CDR3 contains 13 residues. Germline values: CDR1 ENHRY, CDR2 SYGVKD. The V and J ends lost 6 bases and 13 bases respectively, with 19 bases between them. CDR3 sequence reads: CAISGRGNNEQYF. CDR3 in DNA: TGTGCCATCAGCGGGCGGGGAAACAATGAGCAGTACTTC.